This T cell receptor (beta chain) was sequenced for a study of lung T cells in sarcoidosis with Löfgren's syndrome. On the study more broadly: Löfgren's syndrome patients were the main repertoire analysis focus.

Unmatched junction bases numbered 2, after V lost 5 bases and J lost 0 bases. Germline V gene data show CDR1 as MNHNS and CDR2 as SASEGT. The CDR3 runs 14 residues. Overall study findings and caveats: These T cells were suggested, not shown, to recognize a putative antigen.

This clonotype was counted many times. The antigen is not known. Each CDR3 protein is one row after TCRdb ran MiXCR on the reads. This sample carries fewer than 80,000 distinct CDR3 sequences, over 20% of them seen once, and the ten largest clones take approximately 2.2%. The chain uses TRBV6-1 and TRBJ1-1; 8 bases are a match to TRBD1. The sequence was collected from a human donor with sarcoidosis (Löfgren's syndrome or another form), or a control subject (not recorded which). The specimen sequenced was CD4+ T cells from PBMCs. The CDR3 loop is CASSRQGMNTEAFF. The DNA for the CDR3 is TGTGCCAGCAGTCGACAGGGGATGAACACTGAAGCTTTCTTT.